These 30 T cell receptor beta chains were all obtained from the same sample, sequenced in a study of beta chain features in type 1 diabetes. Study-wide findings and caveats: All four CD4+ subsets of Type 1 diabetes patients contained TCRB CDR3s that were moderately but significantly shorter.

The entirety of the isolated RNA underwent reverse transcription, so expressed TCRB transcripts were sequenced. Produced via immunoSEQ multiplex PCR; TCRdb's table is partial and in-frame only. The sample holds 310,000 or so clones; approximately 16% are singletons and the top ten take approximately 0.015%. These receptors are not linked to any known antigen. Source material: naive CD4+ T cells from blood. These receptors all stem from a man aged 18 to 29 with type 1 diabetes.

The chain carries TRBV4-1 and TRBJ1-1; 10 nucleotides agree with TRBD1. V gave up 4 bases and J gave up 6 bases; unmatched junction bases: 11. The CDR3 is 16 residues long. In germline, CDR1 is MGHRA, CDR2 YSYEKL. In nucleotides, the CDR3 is TGCGCCAGCAGCCCTCTCGACAGGGGGCGCGAAGCTGAAGCTTTCTTT. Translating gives CASSPLDRGREAEAFF.

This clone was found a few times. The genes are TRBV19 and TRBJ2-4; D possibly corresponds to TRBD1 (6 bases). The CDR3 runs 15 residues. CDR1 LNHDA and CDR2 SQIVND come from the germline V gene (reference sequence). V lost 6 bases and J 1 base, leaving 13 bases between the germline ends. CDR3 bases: TGTGCCAGTAGCCTACAGGGAGTCGCCAAAAACATTCAGTACTTC. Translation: CASSLQGVAKNIQYF.

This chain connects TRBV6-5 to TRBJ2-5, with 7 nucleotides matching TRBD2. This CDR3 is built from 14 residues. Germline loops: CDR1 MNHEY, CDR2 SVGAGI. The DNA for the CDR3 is TGTGCTTCAAGAGCGGGAACCACCCAAGAGACCCAGTACTTC. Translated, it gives CASRAGTTQETQYF.

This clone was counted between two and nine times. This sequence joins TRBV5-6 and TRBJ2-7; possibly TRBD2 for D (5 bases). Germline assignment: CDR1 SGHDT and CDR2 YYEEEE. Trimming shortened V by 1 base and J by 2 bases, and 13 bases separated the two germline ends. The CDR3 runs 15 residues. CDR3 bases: TGTGCCAGCAGCTTGAATGGACTCTTTACCTACGAGCAGTACTTC. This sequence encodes CASSLNGLFTYEQYF.

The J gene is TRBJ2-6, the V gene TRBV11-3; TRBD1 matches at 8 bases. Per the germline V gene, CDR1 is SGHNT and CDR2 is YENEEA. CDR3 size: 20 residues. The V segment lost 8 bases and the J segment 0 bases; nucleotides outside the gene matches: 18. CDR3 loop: CASGTHRGDNNGSGANVLTF. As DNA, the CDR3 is TGTGCCAGCGGCACCCACAGGGGGGACAATAATGGCTCTGGGGCCAACGTCCTGACTTTC. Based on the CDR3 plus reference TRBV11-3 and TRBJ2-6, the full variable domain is EAGVVQSPRYKIIEKKQPVAFWCNPISGHNTLYWYLQNLGQGPELLIRYENEEAVDDSQLPKDRFSAERLKGVDSTLKIQPAELGDSAVYLCASGTHRGDNNGSGANVLTFGAGSRLTVL.

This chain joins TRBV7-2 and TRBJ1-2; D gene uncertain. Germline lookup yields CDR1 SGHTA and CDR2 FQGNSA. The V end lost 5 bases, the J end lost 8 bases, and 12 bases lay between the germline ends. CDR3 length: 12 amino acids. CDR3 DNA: TGTGCCAGCAGCCCAACCGAGAGGGGCTACACCTTC. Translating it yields CASSPTERGYTF. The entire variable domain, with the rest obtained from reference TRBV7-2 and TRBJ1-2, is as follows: GAGVSQSPSNKVTEKGKDVELRCDPISGHTALYWYRQSLGQGLEFLIYFQGNSAPDKSGLPSDRFSAERTGGSVSTLTIQRTQQEDSAVYLCASSPTERGYTFGSGTRLTVV.

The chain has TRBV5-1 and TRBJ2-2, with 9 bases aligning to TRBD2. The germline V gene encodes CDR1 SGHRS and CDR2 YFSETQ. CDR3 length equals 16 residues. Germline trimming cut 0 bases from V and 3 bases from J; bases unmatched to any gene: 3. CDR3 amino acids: CASSLVAGDYTGELFF. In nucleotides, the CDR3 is TGCGCCAGCAGCTTGGTAGCGGGAGACTACACCGGGGAGCTGTTTTTT.

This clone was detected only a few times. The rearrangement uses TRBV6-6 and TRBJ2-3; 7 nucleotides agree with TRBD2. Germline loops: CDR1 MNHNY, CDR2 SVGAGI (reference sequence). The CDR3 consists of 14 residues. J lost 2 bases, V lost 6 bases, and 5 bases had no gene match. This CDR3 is CASSRSGNTDTQYF. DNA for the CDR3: TGTGCCAGCAGCCGAAGCGGGAACACAGATACGCAGTATTTT.

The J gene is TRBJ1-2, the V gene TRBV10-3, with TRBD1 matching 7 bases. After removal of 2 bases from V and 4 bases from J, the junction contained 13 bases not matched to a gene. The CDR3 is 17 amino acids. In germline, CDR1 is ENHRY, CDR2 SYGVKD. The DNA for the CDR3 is TGTGCCATCAGTGAGGGCACAGGGGACAAGTTGGGCTATGGCTACACCTTC. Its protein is CAISEGTGDKLGYGYTF.

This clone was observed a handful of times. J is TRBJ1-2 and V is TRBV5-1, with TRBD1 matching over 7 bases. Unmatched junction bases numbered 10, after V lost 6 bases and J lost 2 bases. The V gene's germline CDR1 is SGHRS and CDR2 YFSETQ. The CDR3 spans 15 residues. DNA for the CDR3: TGCGCCAGCACCTCATATGGGGACAGAAACTATGGCTACACCTTC. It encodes CASTSYGDRNYGYTF.

The CDR3: CASSVGSGYSNQPQHF. The CDR3 DNA reads TGTGCCAGCAGTGTTGGGTCAGGGTATAGCAATCAGCCCCAGCATTTT. The V call is TRBV2, the J call TRBJ1-5, with D perhaps TRBD1 (5 bases). Germline CDR1 and CDR2: SNHLY and FYNNEI. The CDR3 length is 16 residues. V shed 4 bases and J shed 0 bases, with 13 bases lying between them. The full variable domain, completed using reference TRBV2 and TRBJ1-5, is EPEVTQTPSHQVTQMGQEVILRCVPISNHLYFYWYRQILGQKVEFLVSFYNNEISEKSEIFDDQFSVERPDGSNFTLKIRSTKLEDSAMYFCASSVGSGYSNQPQHFGDGTRLSIL.

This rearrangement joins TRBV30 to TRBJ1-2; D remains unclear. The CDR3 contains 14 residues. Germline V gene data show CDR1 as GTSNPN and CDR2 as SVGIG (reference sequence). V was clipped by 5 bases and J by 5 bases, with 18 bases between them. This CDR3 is CAWAPSPRGYGYTF. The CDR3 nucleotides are TGTGCCTGGGCCCCATCTCCAAGAGGATATGGCTACACCTTC.

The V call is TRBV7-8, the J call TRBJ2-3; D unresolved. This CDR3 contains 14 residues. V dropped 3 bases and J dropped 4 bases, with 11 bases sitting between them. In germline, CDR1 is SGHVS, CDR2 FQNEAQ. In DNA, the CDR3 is TGTGCCAGCAGCTTGTTTCCAACGGCAGATACGCAGTATTTT. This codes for CASSLFPTADTQYF.

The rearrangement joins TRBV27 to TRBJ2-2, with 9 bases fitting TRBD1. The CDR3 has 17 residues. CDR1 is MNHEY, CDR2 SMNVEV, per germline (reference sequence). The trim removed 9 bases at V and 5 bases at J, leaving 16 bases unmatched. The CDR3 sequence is CARGQGPQGKRTGELFF. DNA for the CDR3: TGTGCCAGGGGACAGGGTCCCCAGGGTAAGAGGACCGGGGAGCTGTTTTTT.

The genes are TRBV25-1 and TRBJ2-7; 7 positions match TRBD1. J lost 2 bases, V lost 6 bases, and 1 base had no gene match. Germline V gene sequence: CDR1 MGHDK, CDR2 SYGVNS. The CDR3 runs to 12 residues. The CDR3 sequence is CASRQGPYEQYF. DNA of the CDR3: TGTGCCAGCAGACAGGGGCCCTACGAGCAGTACTTC.

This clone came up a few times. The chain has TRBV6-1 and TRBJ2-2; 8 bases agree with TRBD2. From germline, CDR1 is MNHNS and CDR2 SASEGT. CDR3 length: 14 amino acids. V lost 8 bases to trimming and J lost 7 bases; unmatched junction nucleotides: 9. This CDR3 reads CASSRGGVNGELFF. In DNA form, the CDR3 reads TGTGCCAGCTCCCGGGGGGGGGTTAACGGGGAGCTGTTTTTT.

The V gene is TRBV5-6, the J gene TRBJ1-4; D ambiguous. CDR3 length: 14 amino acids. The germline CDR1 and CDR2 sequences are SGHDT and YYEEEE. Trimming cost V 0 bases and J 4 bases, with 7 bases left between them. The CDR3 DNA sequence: TGTGCCAGCAGCTTGGGCTCCTATAATGAAAAACTGTTTTTT. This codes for CASSLGSYNEKLFF.

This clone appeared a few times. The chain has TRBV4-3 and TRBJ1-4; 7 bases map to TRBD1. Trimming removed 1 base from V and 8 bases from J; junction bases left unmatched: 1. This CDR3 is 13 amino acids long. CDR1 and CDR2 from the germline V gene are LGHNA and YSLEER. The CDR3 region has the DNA TGCGCCAGCAGCCAAGTCAGGGGGGAAAAACTGTTTTTT. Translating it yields CASSQVRGEKLFF.

The CDR3: CASGGPRTTTFYEQYF. CDR3 DNA: TGTGCCAGCGGAGGTCCGCGGACTACAACCTTCTACGAGCAGTACTTC. V usage is TRBV28 and J usage is TRBJ2-7, with a tentative D call TRBD2 (6 bases). This CDR3 comprises 16 residues. Trimming shortened V by 8 bases and J by 3 bases, and 23 bases separated the two germline ends. CDR1 and CDR2 from the germline V gene are MDHEN and SYDVKM.

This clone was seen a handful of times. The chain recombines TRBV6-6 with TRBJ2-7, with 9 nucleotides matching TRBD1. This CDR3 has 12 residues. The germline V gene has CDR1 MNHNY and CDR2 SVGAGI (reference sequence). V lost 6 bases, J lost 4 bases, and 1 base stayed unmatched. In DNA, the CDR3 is TGTGCCAGCAGACAGGGGGCTTACGAGCAGTACTTC. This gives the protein CASRQGAYEQYF.

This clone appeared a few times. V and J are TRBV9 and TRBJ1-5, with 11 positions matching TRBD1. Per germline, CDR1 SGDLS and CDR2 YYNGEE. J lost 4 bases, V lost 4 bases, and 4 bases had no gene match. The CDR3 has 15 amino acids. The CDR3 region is CASSPRDRGNQPQHF. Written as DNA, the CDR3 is TGTGCCAGCAGCCCACGGGACAGGGGGAATCAGCCCCAGCATTTT.

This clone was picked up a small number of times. The CDR3 sequence is CASSVASGSENEQFF. In nucleotides, the CDR3 is TGTGCCAGCAGCGTAGCTAGCGGGAGTGAGAATGAGCAGTTCTTC. J is TRBJ2-1 and V is TRBV9; 10 nucleotides align to TRBD2. Germline loops: CDR1 SGDLS, CDR2 YYNGEE. The CDR3 loop spans 15 amino acids. J gave up 7 bases and V 0 bases, and 4 bases lay outside the gene matches.

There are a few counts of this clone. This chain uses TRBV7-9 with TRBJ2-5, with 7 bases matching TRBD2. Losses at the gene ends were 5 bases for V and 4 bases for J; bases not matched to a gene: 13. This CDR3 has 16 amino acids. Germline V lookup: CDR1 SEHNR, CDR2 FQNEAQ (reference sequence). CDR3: CASSNRGREFRETQYF. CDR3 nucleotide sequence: TGTGCCAGCAGCAATAGAGGGCGGGAGTTCCGAGAGACCCAGTACTTC.

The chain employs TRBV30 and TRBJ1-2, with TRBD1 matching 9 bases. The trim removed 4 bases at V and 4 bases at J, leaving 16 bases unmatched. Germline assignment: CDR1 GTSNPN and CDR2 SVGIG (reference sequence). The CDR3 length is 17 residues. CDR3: CAWIISGTGSFIYGYTF. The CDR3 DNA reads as TGTGCCTGGATCATCAGTGGGACAGGGTCCTTTATCTATGGCTACACCTTC. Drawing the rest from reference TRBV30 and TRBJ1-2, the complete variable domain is SQTIHQWPATLVQPVGSPLSLECTVEGTSNPNLYWYRQAAGRGLQLLFYSVGIGQISSEVPQNLSASRPQDRQFILSSKKLLLSDSGFYLCAWIISGTGSFIYGYTFGSGTRLTVV.

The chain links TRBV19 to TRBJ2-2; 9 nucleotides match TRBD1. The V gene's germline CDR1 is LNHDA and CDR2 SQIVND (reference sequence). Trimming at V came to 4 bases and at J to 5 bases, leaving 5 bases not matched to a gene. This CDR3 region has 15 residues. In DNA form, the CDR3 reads TGTGCCAGTAGTAACAGGGGGCCGGGGACCGGGGAGCTGTTTTTT. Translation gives CASSNRGPGTGELFF.

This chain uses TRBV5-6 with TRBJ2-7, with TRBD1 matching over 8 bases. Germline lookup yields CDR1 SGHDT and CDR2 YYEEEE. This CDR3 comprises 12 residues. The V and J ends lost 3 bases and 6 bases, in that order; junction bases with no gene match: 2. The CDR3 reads CASSWDRLEQYF. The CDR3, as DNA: TGTGCCAGCAGCTGGGACAGGCTCGAGCAGTACTTC.

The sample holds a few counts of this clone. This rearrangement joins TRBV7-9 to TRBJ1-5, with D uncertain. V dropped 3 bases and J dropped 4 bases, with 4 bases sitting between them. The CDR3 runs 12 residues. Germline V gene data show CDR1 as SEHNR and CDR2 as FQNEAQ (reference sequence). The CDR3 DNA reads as TGTGCCAGCAGCTTCCCTAATCAGCCCCAGCATTTT. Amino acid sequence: CASSFPNQPQHF.

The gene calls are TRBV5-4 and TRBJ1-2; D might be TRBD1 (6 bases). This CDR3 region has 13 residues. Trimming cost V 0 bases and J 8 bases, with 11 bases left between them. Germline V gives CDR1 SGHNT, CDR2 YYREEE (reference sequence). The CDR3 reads CASSLDRARGYTF. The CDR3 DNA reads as TGTGCCAGCAGCTTGGACAGGGCGCGAGGCTACACCTTC.

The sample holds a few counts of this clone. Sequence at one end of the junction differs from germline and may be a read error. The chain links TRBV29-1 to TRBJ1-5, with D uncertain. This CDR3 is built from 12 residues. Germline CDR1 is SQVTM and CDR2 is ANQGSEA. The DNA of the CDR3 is TGCAGCGTTAAAGACACAAATCAGCCCCAGCATTTT. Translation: CSVKDTNQPQHF.

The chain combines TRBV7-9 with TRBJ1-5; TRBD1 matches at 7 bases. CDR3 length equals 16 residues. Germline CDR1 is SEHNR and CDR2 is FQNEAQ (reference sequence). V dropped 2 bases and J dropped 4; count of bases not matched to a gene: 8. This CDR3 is CASSLWTQGVNQPQHF. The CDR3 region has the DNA TGTGCCAGCAGCTTATGGACCCAGGGGGTAAATCAGCCCCAGCATTTT.